Presented here are 27 T cell receptor beta chains from one specimen sequenced in a study of blood T cell repertoires in COVID-19. Profiled with immunoSEQ multiplex PCR; TCRdb holds only in-frame clones, not every one. Of 86,000 or so clones listed, 90% to 95% are singletons. The sample consisted of peripheral blood. The receptors were sampled from a human donor with active COVID-19. The donor label of this sample is uncertain.

Comments on this clone: An end of the junction differs from the germline gene, which may be a read error. The gene calls are TRBV28 and TRBJ2-4; D is perhaps TRBD1 (6 bases). The CDR3 is 12 residues long. Germline V gene lookup returns CDR1 MDHEN and CDR2 SYDVKM. The CDR3 reads CASSDPGQLVSF. DNA of the CDR3: TGTGCCAGCAGCGACCCTGGACAGTTGGTGAGCTTC. Based on the CDR3 plus reference TRBV28 and TRBJ2-4, the full variable domain is DVKVTQSSRYLVKRTGEKVFLECVQDMDHENMFWYRQDPGLGLRLIYFSYDVKMKEKGDIPEGYSVSREKKERFSLILESASTNQTSMYLCASSDPGQLVSFGAGTRLSVL.

The CDR3 DNA reads as TGTGCCAGCAGTTTTCCGGTAAGGAACACTGAAGCTTTCTTT. Translated: CASSFPVRNTEAFF. The chain is built from TRBV28 and TRBJ1-1, with D unclear. The germline V gene encodes CDR1 MDHEN and CDR2 SYDVKM. Trimming stripped 3 bases from V and 1 base from J, with 9 bases between. The CDR3 is made up of 14 amino acids.

This clone was counted a single time. The chain couples TRBV6-5 to TRBJ1-5; D might be TRBD1 (5 bases). The V gene lost 8 bases and the J gene lost 7 bases, with 15 bases spanning the gap. From germline, CDR1 is MNHEY and CDR2 SVGAGI. There are 13 residues in the CDR3. This chain's CDR3 is CASGSPPGQPQHF. CDR3 in DNA: TGTGCCAGCGGATCCCCCCCAGGGCAGCCCCAGCATTTT.

This chain links TRBV5-4 with TRBJ2-5; perhaps TRBD2 as D (6 bases). V lost 2 bases and J 7 bases, leaving 15 bases between the germline ends. Germline values: CDR1 SGHNT, CDR2 YYREEE (reference sequence). The CDR3 covers 14 residues. For the CDR3, the DNA is TGTGCCAGCAGCTTCGTTGAGGGGCGGGGGACCCAGTACTTC. Its translation is CASSFVEGRGTQYF.

This rearrangement joins TRBV19 to TRBJ2-3; 7 bases are a match to TRBD2. V was pared by 2 bases and J by 11 bases, with 10 bases of the junction left unmatched. This CDR3 is 14 amino acids long. Germline V gene data show CDR1 as LNHDA and CDR2 as SQIVND (reference sequence). The CDR3, as DNA: TGTGCCAGTAGTATAAATAACGCGGCGGGAGAGCAGTATTTT. This sequence encodes CASSINNAAGEQYF.

This chain joins TRBV3-1 (or the pseudogene TRBV3-2) and TRBJ1-5; TRBD1 aligns across 8 bases. CDR3 length: 15 amino acids. Per the germline V gene, CDR1 is LGHDT and CDR2 is YNNKEL (reference sequence). J was trimmed by 2 bases and V by 4 bases; bases with no gene match: 4. This CDR3 is CASSRQGSGNQPQHF. The CDR3 DNA follows: TGTGCCAGCAGCCGACAGGGGTCGGGCAATCAGCCCCAGCATTTT.

The chain couples TRBV5-1 to TRBJ1-2; D gene unclear. With 0 bases removed from V and 7 bases from J, the gap between germline ends came to 13 bases. The CDR3 extends over 14 amino acids. Germline CDR1 is SGHRS and CDR2 is YFSETQ. For the CDR3, the DNA is TGCGCCAGCAGCTTGGGCTTTTCGCAGGTTGGCTACACCTTC. Its protein is CASSLGFSQVGYTF. The variable domain in full, with the rest retrieved from reference TRBV5-1 and TRBJ1-2, is KAGVTQTPRYLIKTRGQQVTLSCSPISGHRSVSWYQQTPGQGLQFLFEYFSETQRNKGNFPGRFSGRQFSNSRSEMNVSTLELGDSALYLCASSLGFSQVGYTFGSGTRLTVV.

The J gene is TRBJ1-1, the V gene TRBV5-1, with 9 bases aligning to TRBD1. The germline V gene encodes CDR1 SGHRS and CDR2 YFSETQ. V shed 4 bases and J 5 bases; nucleotides not matched to a gene: 9. The CDR3 runs 15 residues. DNA of the CDR3: TGCGCCAGCAGCCCGGGACAGGGTCCGAATACTGAAGCTTTCTTT. Its translation is CASSPGQGPNTEAFF.

This sequence joins TRBV6-5 and TRBJ2-5, with 10 bases aligning to TRBD2. The J segment lost 5 bases and the V segment lost 4 bases, leaving 7 bases of the junction unmatched. Germline loops: CDR1 MNHEY, CDR2 SVGAGI. The CDR3 sequence is 15 residues long. CDR3 sequence: CASSSWTSGRETQYF. In DNA, the CDR3 is TGTGCCAGCAGTTCCTGGACTAGCGGTAGGGAGACCCAGTACTTC.

This chain links TRBV15 with TRBJ2-7; the match to TRBD1 covers 7 bases. Germline V gene sequence: CDR1 LNHNV, CDR2 YYDKDF (reference sequence). V trimming: 4 bases; J trimming: 2 bases; junction bases outside the gene matches: 8. The CDR3 is 15 amino acids. The CDR3 DNA follows: TGTGCCACCAGCATTTTAAACAGGGGAGCCTACGAGCAGTACTTC. Its protein product is CATSILNRGAYEQYF. Full variable domain (remainder filled in from reference TRBV15 and TRBJ2-7): DAMVIQNPRYQVTQFGKPVTLSCSQTLNHNVMYWYQQKSSQAPKLLFHYYDKDFNNEADTPDNFQSRRPNTSFCFLDIRSPGLGDTAMYLCATSILNRGAYEQYFGPGTRLTVT.

This rearrangement joins TRBV18 to TRBJ2-7; the match to TRBD1 covers 9 bases. The CDR3 covers 15 residues. Per germline, CDR1 KGHSH and CDR2 LQKENI. Unmatched junction bases numbered 5, after V lost 2 bases and J lost 3 bases. This chain's CDR3 is CASSPVTGGNYEQYF. Written as DNA, the CDR3 is TGTGCCAGCTCACCAGTGACAGGGGGAAACTACGAGCAGTACTTC.

Only a few counts were recorded for this clone. The chain has TRBV5-3 and TRBJ1-2, with 7 bases lining up with TRBD1. TRBV5-3 is recorded as an ORF, its role being uncertain. This CDR3 spans 15 amino acids. V trimming: 4 bases; J trimming: 6 bases; junction bases outside the gene matches: 12. As DNA, the CDR3 is TGTGCCAGAAGCGTGGGAGGAGGGGGCAGTAATGGCTACACCTTC. This codes for CARSVGGGGSNGYTF.

This chain joins TRBV5-4 and TRBJ2-7, with TRBD1 matching 10 bases. Germline-derived CDR1 and CDR2 are SGHNT and YYREEE (reference sequence). The ends lost 3 bases at V and 3 bases at J; junction bases unmatched: 3. This CDR3 region has 14 residues. The CDR3 reads CASSWGQGNYEQYF. Written as DNA, the CDR3 is TGTGCCAGCAGCTGGGGACAGGGGAACTACGAGCAGTACTTC.

The gene calls are TRBV11-3 and TRBJ1-2; TRBD1 might be the D (6 bases). This CDR3 is built from 15 residues. In germline, CDR1 is SGHNT, CDR2 YENEEA. Trimming left V 5 bases short and J 4 bases short, with 17 bases between. In nucleotides, the CDR3 is TGTGCCAGCAGCGAACGAGACAGGAGCAGCTATGGCTACACCTTC. This codes for CASSERDRSSYGYTF.

The chain carries TRBV4-1 and TRBJ2-1; 14 nucleotides line up with TRBD2. CDR3 length: 18 residues. Per the germline V gene, CDR1 is MGHRA and CDR2 is YSYEKL. The junction had 7 bases not matched to a gene; V was cut back by 0 bases and J by 6 bases. CDR3 DNA sequence: TGCGCCAGCAGCCAAGATACCTGGGGACTAGCGGGAGTCAATGAGCAGTTCTTC. Protein: CASSQDTWGLAGVNEQFF.

The rearrangement joins TRBV5-1 to TRBJ2-5; TRBD1 agrees at 9 bases. After removal of 7 bases from V and 2 bases from J, the junction contained 9 bases not matched to a gene. This CDR3 has 15 amino acids. CDR1 is SGHRS, CDR2 YFSETQ, per germline. The CDR3 DNA reads TGCGCCAGCCGGGGACAGGGAAGTGTACAAGAGACCCAGTACTTC. Encoded protein: CASRGQGSVQETQYF.

V is TRBV10-2 and J is TRBJ2-2, with 13 bases identical to TRBD2. This CDR3 has 16 amino acids. V lost 8 bases, J lost 7 bases, and 10 bases stayed unmatched. Germline lookup yields CDR1 WSHSY and CDR2 SAAADI. CDR3 nucleotides: TGCGCCAGCGGACTAGCGGGAGAAGTGGGCGGCGGGGAGCTGTTTTTT. Its translation: CASGLAGEVGGGELFF.

The CDR3 region is CASIPQGVSYNEQFF. As DNA, the CDR3 is TGCGCCAGCATCCCACAGGGGGTCTCCTACAATGAGCAGTTCTTC. The chain employs TRBV23-1 and TRBJ2-1; 8 bases line up with TRBD1. TRBV23-1 has ORF status, its function being uncertain. The V gene end was trimmed by 7 bases and the J gene end by 0 bases; junction bases not matched to a gene: 5. The CDR3 is made up of 15 amino acids.

The V call is TRBV11-3, the J call TRBJ2-3; D gene unclear. Germline V gives CDR1 SGHNT, CDR2 YENEEA. Deletions cut 5 bases from V and 2 bases from J, with 11 bases between. CDR3 size: 14 residues. The CDR3 is CASSPTRYTDTQYF. The DNA of the CDR3 is TGTGCCAGCAGCCCGACTCGATACACAGATACGCAGTATTTT.

The J gene is TRBJ2-5, the V gene TRBV7-2; 7 nucleotides line up with TRBD2. V lost 2 bases, J lost 2 bases, and 8 bases stayed unmatched. CDR3 length equals 16 residues. CDR1 SGHTA and CDR2 FQGNSA come from the germline V gene. Here the CDR3 DNA reads TGTGCCAGCAGCTTAACCACTTACGGGGGGCAAGAGACCCAGTACTTC. Translating gives CASSLTTYGGQETQYF.

This rearrangement joins TRBV7-9 to TRBJ2-7, with D perhaps matching TRBD2 (7 bases). CDR3 length: 16 amino acids. Germline V gives CDR1 SEHNR, CDR2 FQNEAQ (reference sequence). The V gene lost 5 bases and the J gene lost 6 bases, with 23 bases spanning the gap. The CDR3 DNA reads as TGTGCCAGCAGCAGGGGGGACTACTCGAAGGGATCCGAGCAGTACTTC. Protein sequence: CASSRGDYSKGSEQYF.

The chain combines TRBV7-2 with TRBJ2-1, with 7 nucleotides matching TRBD1. Germline trimming cut 5 bases from V and 8 bases from J; bases unmatched to any gene: 9. The CDR3 has 14 amino acids. Germline CDR1 reads SGHTA; CDR2 reads FQGNSA. This CDR3 is CASSARQGRDEQFF. The CDR3 DNA sequence: TGTGCCAGCAGCGCCCGACAGGGTCGGGATGAGCAGTTCTTC.

This clone came up once. The chain couples TRBV19 to TRBJ1-3; 7 positions agree with TRBD1. The CDR3 sequence is 16 residues long. CDR1 and CDR2 (germline): LNHDA, SQIVND (reference sequence). After removal of 7 bases from V and 2 bases from J, the junction contained 11 bases not matched to a gene. Here the CDR3 DNA reads TGTGCCAGTAAAACAGGGACAGCGAGGACTGGAAACACCATATATTTT. This sequence encodes CASKTGTARTGNTIYF.

CDR3 in DNA: TGTGCCAGCAGTGAAGTCCCGTCCACAGATACGCAGTATTTT. This sequence encodes CASSEVPSTDTQYF. The rearrangement joins TRBV6-1 to TRBJ2-3; D uncertain. Trimming removed 1 base at V and 2 bases at J, with 7 bases between. This CDR3 is built from 14 residues. Germline CDR1 and CDR2: MNHNS and SASEGT.

This clone appeared once. V usage is TRBV19 and J usage is TRBJ2-3; TRBD1 agrees at 8 bases. The junction had 7 bases not matched to a gene; V was cut back by 4 bases and J by 1 base. The CDR3 totals 16 residues. Germline CDR1 and CDR2: LNHDA and SQIVND (reference sequence). The CDR3 sequence is CASSNQGASGTDTQYF. The CDR3 coding sequence is TGTGCCAGTAGTAATCAGGGGGCATCAGGCACAGATACGCAGTATTTT. Combining the CDR3 with reference TRBV19 and TRBJ2-3 gives the whole variable domain DGGITQSPKYLFRKEGQNVTLSCEQNLNHDAMYWYRQDPGQGLRLIYYSQIVNDFQKGDIAEGYSVSREKKESFPLTVTSAQKNPTAFYLCASSNQGASGTDTQYFGPGTRLTVL.

This clone has more than one count but fewer than ten. One junction end disagrees with the germline gene, perhaps due to a read error. The J gene is TRBJ2-7, the V gene TRBV2; D is possibly TRBD2 (6 bases). Germline V gives CDR1 SNHLY, CDR2 FYNNEI. The CDR3 contains 15 residues. The CDR3 DNA reads as TGTGCCAGCAGCCTATACACACGGGGGTCCTCCGAGCAGTACTTC. Protein: CASSLYTRGSSEQYF.

CDR3 in DNA: TGTGCCAGCAGATCGACTAGCGGGGGGATCGGGGAGCTGTTTTTT. Translation: CASRSTSGGIGELFF. The chain recombines TRBV11-3 with TRBJ2-2, with TRBD2 matching over 13 bases. CDR3 size: 15 residues. The trim removed 6 bases at V and 7 bases at J, leaving 5 bases unmatched. Germline-derived CDR1 and CDR2 are SGHNT and YENEEA.